Below are 10 T cell receptor beta chains sequenced from a single sample in a study of T cells in Graves' hyperthyroidism and ophthalmopathy. Amplified regions were TCR beta CDR3 sequences from RNA transcripts. The HTBI primer set drove a first-round RT-PCR of the TCR CDR3. From the multiplex PCR reads, TCRdb called clonotypes with MiXCR, one entry per CDR3 protein. Among about 350,000 distinct CDR3 sequences listed, around a sixth were seen once. The specimen sequenced was blood. These receptors were taken from a woman between 40 and 50 years old with Graves' ophthalmopathy.

This clonotype has a count of ten or more. This sequence joins TRBV6-1 and TRBJ1-5; maybe TRBD1 (6 bases). The CDR3 sequence is 13 residues long. Germline V gene sequence: CDR1 MNHNS, CDR2 SASEGT. Trimming stripped 8 bases from V and 8 bases from J, with 16 bases between. The CDR3 DNA reads as TGTGCCAGCGGGGGCGGAGGTTTTAAGCCCCAGCATTTT. Translating gives CASGGGGFKPQHF.

The table lists this clonotype with a few counts. This CDR3 fails to terminate in the conserved phenylalanine or tryptophan, so it likely reflects a read error. The limits of the CDR3 on the DNA are not certain, so only TCRdb's listed CDR3 is given. The chain carries TRBV20-1 and TRBJ2-1; the table's D call, TRBD1, was not checked against the DNA. Per germline, CDR1 DFQATT and CDR2 SNEGSKA (reference sequence). The CDR3 extends over 13 residues, inclusive of both ends. The CDR3 here is CSANYPGTGGVVL.

This clonotype was observed a handful of times. The rearrangement links TRBV3-1 to TRBJ2-2; 7 bases map to TRBD2. There are 14 residues in the CDR3. V dropped 1 base and J dropped 7; count of bases not matched to a gene: 3. CDR1 and CDR2 (germline): LGHDT, YNNKEL (reference sequence). The CDR3 nucleotides are TGTGCCAGCAGCCAAGCCGCTAGCGGCGGGGAGCTGTTTTTT. Translation: CASSQAASGGELFF.

The V gene is TRBV20-1, the J gene TRBJ1-2; D unclear. The CDR3 runs 11 residues. The V gene lost 6 bases and the J gene lost 7 bases, with 12 bases spanning the gap. The V gene's germline CDR1 is DFQATT and CDR2 SNEGSKA (reference sequence). The CDR3, as DNA: TGCAGTGCAGTATTTAACGGTGGCTACACCTTC. Translation gives CSAVFNGGYTF.

V usage is TRBV12-3 or TRBV12-4 and J usage is TRBJ2-2; TRBD2 aligns across 7 bases. V dropped 3 bases and J dropped 7; count of bases not matched to a gene: 14. The CDR3 has 17 amino acids. CDR3 DNA sequence: TGTGCCAGCAGTTTCATCGGGACTACCAGAGGGATCGGGGAGCTGTTTTTT. It is translated as CASSFIGTTRGIGELFF.

The genes are TRBV12-3 or TRBV12-4 and TRBJ2-7; D gene ambiguous. The CDR3 is 12 amino acids. V lost 0 bases to trimming and J lost 5 bases, with 5 bases between them. This CDR3 reads CASSLASHEQYF. CDR3 nucleotide sequence: TGTGCCAGCAGTTTAGCGAGTCACGAGCAGTACTTC.

This clonotype was observed at least ten times. J is TRBJ2-7 and V is TRBV5-6, with D perhaps TRBD2 (5 bases). This CDR3 is built from 15 residues. V was clipped by 3 bases and J by 0 bases, with 13 bases between them. Germline V gene sequence: CDR1 SGHDT, CDR2 YYEEEE. CDR3 nucleotide sequence: TGTGCCAGCAGCTCCGGAGGCGGCAGCTCCTACGAGCAGTACTTC. Translation gives CASSSGGGSSYEQYF.

This clonotype showed up many times. This chain links TRBV6-2 or TRBV6-3 with TRBJ2-5; D may be TRBD1 or TRBD2 (5 bases each). The CDR3 has 14 amino acids. Trimming took off 5 bases at V and 5 bases at J, with 15 bases between the two ends. Germline CDR1 reads MNHEY; CDR2 reads SVGEGT. Here the CDR3 reads CASSQGTSWETQYF. CDR3 nucleotides: TGTGCCAGCAGTCAGGGCACTAGTTGGGAGACCCAGTACTTC.

This clonotype was seen only a few times. J is TRBJ1-5 and V is TRBV2; D is unresolved. Germline CDR1 reads SNHLY; CDR2 reads FYNNEI. CDR3 length: 16 amino acids. Trimming took 1 base from V and 6 from J, leaving 16 bases between them. The CDR3 DNA reads as TGTGCCAGCAGTGAAGATCGGTCAGGTTTTGGTCAGCCCCAGCATTTT. Protein sequence: CASSEDRSGFGQPQHF.

This clonotype was counted many times. V usage is TRBV5-1 and J usage is TRBJ2-2; D may match TRBD1 or TRBD2 (5 bases each). The CDR3 is 14 amino acids. Per the germline V gene, CDR1 is SGHRS and CDR2 is YFSETQ. Between the trimmed V and J ends, which lost 7 bases and 1 base, there was a span of 11 bases. In DNA form, the CDR3 reads TGCGCCAGCTGGGGGTCAGGGAACACCGGGGAGCTGTTTTTT. This sequence encodes CASWGSGNTGELFF.